These 31 T cell receptor beta chains came from one sample sequenced in a study of blood T cell repertoires in COVID-19. The data were produced by immunoSEQ multiplex PCR, yet TCRdb's version contains in-frame clones alone and is incomplete. The profile covers around 82,000 clones, with 75% to 95% appearing a single time and 6% to 7.5% taken by the ten largest. Specimen: peripheral blood. The source of these receptors is a human donor in a cohort sampled during active COVID-19.

This chain links TRBV3-1 (or the pseudogene TRBV3-2) with TRBJ2-3; D is perhaps TRBD2 (6 bases). CDR1 is LGHDT, CDR2 YNNKEL, per germline (reference sequence). This CDR3 comprises 15 residues. With 4 bases removed from V and 1 base from J, the gap between germline ends came to 12 bases. The CDR3 protein is CASSLLPGGTDTQYF. The CDR3 DNA is TGTGCCAGCAGCCTCCTCCCGGGGGGCACAGATACGCAGTATTTT.

The chain combines TRBV15 with TRBJ2-5, with D perhaps matching TRBD1 (5 bases). The germline V gene has CDR1 LNHNV and CDR2 YYDKDF (reference sequence). Between the trimmed V and J ends, which lost 1 base and 5 bases, there was a span of 8 bases. The CDR3 runs to 13 residues. The CDR3 DNA reads TGTGCCACCAGCAGAGCAGGGCTCGAGACCCAGTACTTC. This sequence encodes CATSRAGLETQYF.

The chain employs TRBV12-3 or TRBV12-4 and TRBJ2-3; TRBD2 agrees at 8 bases. The CDR3 length is 12 residues. With 7 bases clipped from V and 8 bases from J, the junction kept 5 bases outside the gene matches. CDR3 sequence (DNA): TGTGCCAGCACCCGGAGCGGGGGTACGCAGTATTTT. As protein: CASTRSGGTQYF.

The chain employs TRBV4-3 and TRBJ1-3; 7 nucleotides match TRBD1. Germline V gene data show CDR1 as LGHNA and CDR2 as YSLEER. J gave up 3 bases and V 0 bases, and 11 bases lay outside the gene matches. The CDR3 has 18 residues. CDR3 nucleotides: TGCGCCAGCAGCCAAGATATAACAGGGGAGTTTTATGGAAACACCATATATTTT. It specifies CASSQDITGEFYGNTIYF.

The rearrangement links TRBV6-5 to TRBJ1-5; D may be TRBD1 (6 bases). Germline V gene sequence: CDR1 MNHEY, CDR2 SVGAGI. This CDR3 spans 15 amino acids. V lost 0 bases and J 4 bases, leaving 10 bases between the germline ends. The CDR3 nucleotides are TGTGCCAGCAGTTACTCGGGGGGGCAGAATCAGCCCCAGCATTTT. Protein product: CASSYSGGQNQPQHF.

This CDR3 reads CASSGLRDRLQETQYF. Here the CDR3 DNA reads TGTGCCAGCAGCGGCCTCCGGGACAGGTTACAAGAGACCCAGTACTTC. The gene calls are TRBV7-9 and TRBJ2-5; 8 nucleotides line up with TRBD1. CDR1 is SEHNR and CDR2 is FQNEAQ in the germline V gene (reference sequence). CDR3 size: 16 residues. With 5 bases clipped from V and 2 bases from J, the junction kept 10 bases outside the gene matches.

V usage is TRBV11-2 and J usage is TRBJ2-3; TRBD1 aligns across 7 bases. The V segment lost 5 bases and the J segment 2 bases; nucleotides outside the gene matches: 4. Germline V lookup: CDR1 SGHAT, CDR2 FQNNGV. The CDR3 totals 14 residues. For the CDR3, the DNA is TGTGCCAGCAGCCTGACAGGGTACACAGATACGCAGTATTTT. It yields the protein CASSLTGYTDTQYF.

The rearrangement uses TRBV9 and TRBJ1-1; D unresolved. Germline V lookup: CDR1 SGDLS, CDR2 YYNGEE. V was shortened by 6 bases and J by 7 bases, with 16 bases between the two germline ends. The CDR3 runs to 13 residues. The CDR3 protein is CASTNQVLGEAFF. The CDR3 DNA reads TGTGCCAGCACCAATCAGGTATTAGGTGAAGCTTTCTTT.

V gene TRBV3-1 (or the pseudogene TRBV3-2) combines with J gene TRBJ1-1, with 7 nucleotides matching TRBD1. V dropped 4 bases and J dropped 6; count of bases not matched to a gene: 14. The CDR3 length is 16 residues. CDR1 and CDR2 from the germline V gene are LGHDT and YNNKEL (reference sequence). The CDR3 loop is CASSRSLGRGTAEAFF. As DNA, the CDR3 is TGTGCCAGCAGCCGGTCTTTAGGCAGGGGGACGGCTGAAGCTTTCTTT.

V and J are TRBV28 and TRBJ1-6; TRBD1 aligns across 9 bases. V lost 6 bases to trimming and J lost 10 bases; unmatched junction nucleotides: 4. Germline assignment: CDR1 MDHEN and CDR2 SYDVKM. This CDR3 region has 13 residues. CDR3 region: CASSIQGASPLHF. CDR3 coding DNA: TGTGCCAGCAGCATACAGGGGGCCTCACCCCTCCACTTT.

In this sample, this clone turned up a few times. CDR3 residues: CASSYRRTEAFF. The DNA for the CDR3 is TGTGCCAGCAGTTACCGGCGGACTGAAGCTTTCTTT. V is TRBV6-2 or TRBV6-3 and J is TRBJ1-1, with D unclear. The germline V gene encodes CDR1 MNHEY and CDR2 SVGEGT. The CDR3 is made up of 12 amino acids. V gave up 2 bases and J gave up 5 bases, with 6 bases separating them.

The chain couples TRBV9 to TRBJ2-2, with 11 bases matching TRBD1. J gave up 3 bases and V 4 bases, and 11 bases lay outside the gene matches. The CDR3 totals 18 residues. Germline V gives CDR1 SGDLS, CDR2 YYNGEE. The CDR3 sequence is CASSPRTGGVDDTGELFF. The CDR3, as DNA: TGTGCCAGCAGCCCACGGACAGGGGGCGTTGATGACACCGGGGAGCTGTTTTTT.

The gene calls are TRBV23-1 and TRBJ1-2; a possible D gene is TRBD1 (6 bases). TRBV23-1 qualifies as an ORF whose function is uncertain. CDR3 length: 15 amino acids. Trimming left V 0 bases short and J 4 bases short, with 12 bases between. CDR3 sequence (DNA): TGCGCCAGCAGTCAATCTTGGGGGCGTCGCTATGGCTACACCTTC. Translation: CASSQSWGRRYGYTF.

The chain couples TRBV4-1 to TRBJ1-6, with D uncertain. With 0 bases removed from V and 0 bases from J, the gap between germline ends came to 15 bases. CDR1 and CDR2 (germline): MGHRA, YSYEKL. The CDR3 extends over 19 amino acids. CDR3 nucleotides: TGCGCCAGCAGCCAAGATACGTTGGCAGGAACCTCCTATAATTCACCCCTCCACTTT. As protein: CASSQDTLAGTSYNSPLHF.

The chain combines TRBV5-1 with TRBJ2-3; the D gene is possibly TRBD2 (5 bases). Trimming cost V 4 bases and J 2 bases, with 11 bases left between them. The CDR3 is 14 residues long. The germline gives CDR1 SGHRS, CDR2 YFSETQ. CDR3 loop: CASSRLFFTDTQYF. CDR3 coding DNA: TGCGCCAGCAGCCGACTATTTTTCACAGATACGCAGTATTTT.

The chain combines TRBV27 with TRBJ2-3; the match to TRBD1 covers 12 bases. The CDR3 has 16 amino acids. The germline CDR1 and CDR2 sequences are MNHEY and SMNVEV (reference sequence). J gave up 4 bases and V 3 bases, and 5 bases lay outside the gene matches. The CDR3: CASSFGTGGVADTQYF. CDR3 DNA: TGTGCCAGCAGTTTCGGGACAGGGGGCGTCGCAGATACGCAGTATTTT.

In nucleotides, the CDR3 is TGTGCCAGCAGCACCGGACACCAGAAGACCTACAATGAGCAGTTCTTC. This encodes CASSTGHQKTYNEQFF. The chain couples TRBV5-8 to TRBJ2-1; tentatively, D is TRBD1 (5 bases). Germline CDR1 is SGHTS and CDR2 is YDEGEE. The CDR3 spans 16 residues. The V end lost 4 bases, the J end lost 2 bases, and 16 bases lay between the germline ends.

This rearrangement joins TRBV6-5 to TRBJ2-7, with D maybe TRBD2 (7 bases). Trimming took off 2 bases at V and 6 bases at J, with 17 bases between the two ends. This CDR3 spans 15 amino acids. Germline values: CDR1 MNHEY, CDR2 SVGAGI. This CDR3 is CASSYGGGEGLEQYF. CDR3 sequence (DNA): TGTGCCAGCAGTTACGGGGGGGGCGAGGGGCTCGAGCAGTACTTC.

The chain combines TRBV12-3 or TRBV12-4 with TRBJ1-1, with 8 bases aligning to TRBD1. The CDR3 contains 13 residues. The J segment lost 11 bases and the V segment lost 6 bases, leaving 11 bases of the junction unmatched. The CDR3 nucleotides are TGTGCCAGCAGCAGCGGACAGGGTAAGGTCGCTTTCTTT. It yields the protein CASSSGQGKVAFF.

This chain uses TRBV18 with TRBJ2-3, with unresolved D. The V gene lost 4 bases and the J gene lost 6 bases, with 14 bases spanning the gap. CDR1 is KGHSH, CDR2 LQKENI, per germline. The CDR3 has 14 residues. The CDR3 nucleotides read TGTGCCAGCTCACTAATTAGCCTCCGGGATACGCAGTATTTT. It yields the protein CASSLISLRDTQYF.

This chain connects TRBV28 to TRBJ1-2; 8 bases align to TRBD1. The V gene end was trimmed by 7 bases and the J gene end by 5 bases; junction bases not matched to a gene: 3. CDR1 MDHEN and CDR2 SYDVKM come from the germline V gene. The CDR3 is 12 residues long. The CDR3 nucleotides are TGTGCCAGCAACACAGGGGGTTATGGCTACACCTTC. Translation: CASNTGGYGYTF.

The chain carries TRBV7-8 and TRBJ2-3; D not certain. CDR3 size: 13 residues. Trimming stripped 3 bases from V and 7 bases from J, with 11 bases between. CDR1 is SGHVS, CDR2 FQNEAQ, per germline. The CDR3: CASSLGIRNTQYF. The CDR3 region has the DNA TGTGCCAGCAGCTTGGGCATCCGAAATACGCAGTATTTT.

This chain joins TRBV6-1 and TRBJ2-1, with 10 bases that match TRBD2. The CDR3 has 16 amino acids. Germline-derived CDR1 and CDR2 are MNHNS and SASEGT. Germline trimming cut 1 base from V and 4 bases from J; bases unmatched to any gene: 4. The CDR3 reads CASSEGPSGGYNEQFF. The CDR3 bases are TGTGCCAGCAGTGAAGGGCCTAGCGGGGGATACAATGAGCAGTTCTTC.

The chain recombines TRBV18 with TRBJ1-1; TRBD1 is a possible D gene (6 bases). This CDR3 is built from 15 residues. Germline lookup yields CDR1 KGHSH and CDR2 LQKENI. Trimming stripped 6 bases from V and 7 bases from J, with 21 bases between. The DNA of the CDR3 is TGTGCCAGCTCCATACAGCAGGGGAAGCTCGGTGAAGCTTTCTTT. This sequence encodes CASSIQQGKLGEAFF.

The V gene is TRBV20-1, the J gene TRBJ1-2; 8 bases line up with TRBD1. J gave up 7 bases and V 3 bases, and 7 bases lay outside the gene matches. The CDR3 contains 13 residues. Germline V gene lookup returns CDR1 DFQATT and CDR2 SNEGSKA (reference sequence). As DNA, the CDR3 is TGCAGTGCTAGTGCCCAGGGGGCAGGTGGCTACACCTTC. Translation: CSASAQGAGGYTF.

The V and J genes are TRBV4-3 and TRBJ1-5; D remains unclear. The germline V and J ends were trimmed by 4 bases and 2 bases, with 9 bases remaining between them. CDR1 LGHNA and CDR2 YSLEER come from the germline V gene. The CDR3 is made up of 14 amino acids. The CDR3, as DNA: TGCGCCAGCAGCCTGAACTTGGGCAATCAGCCCCAGCATTTT. Translation: CASSLNLGNQPQHF.

The rearrangement joins TRBV9 to TRBJ2-5, with D tentatively TRBD1 (5 bases). Per germline, CDR1 SGDLS and CDR2 YYNGEE. CDR3 length: 14 residues. With 7 bases removed from V and 2 bases from J, the gap between germline ends came to 15 bases. The CDR3 sequence: CASQKGQIQETQYF. In nucleotides, the CDR3 is TGTGCCAGCCAAAAGGGGCAGATACAAGAGACCCAGTACTTC. The whole variable domain, filled in from reference TRBV9 and TRBJ2-5, reads DSGVTQTPKHLITATGQRVTLRCSPRSGDLSVYWYQQSLDQGLQFLIQYYNGEERAKGNILERFSAQQFPDLHSELNLSSLELGDSALYFCASQKGQIQETQYFGPGTRLLVL.

The chain uses TRBV6-1 and TRBJ2-3; a weak D match, TRBD2 (5 bases). The V end lost 3 bases, the J end lost 2 bases, and 18 bases lay between the germline ends. Germline V gene data show CDR1 as MNHNS and CDR2 as SASEGT. The CDR3 is made up of 17 amino acids. CDR3 sequence reads: CASSDFAPLDYTDTQYF. For the CDR3, the DNA is TGTGCCAGCAGTGACTTTGCCCCCCTAGACTACACAGATACGCAGTATTTT.

The chain has TRBV19 and TRBJ2-1, with 7 bases that match TRBD2. The CDR3 is made up of 15 amino acids. Looked up from germline, CDR1 is LNHDA and CDR2 is SQIVND (reference sequence). J lost 2 bases, V lost 4 bases, and 5 bases had no gene match. DNA of the CDR3: TGTGCCAGTAGTACAACTAGCGCTGCCTACAATGAGCAGTTCTTC. Amino acid sequence: CASSTTSAAYNEQFF. Full variable domain (remainder filled in from reference TRBV19 and TRBJ2-1): DGGITQSPKYLFRKEGQNVTLSCEQNLNHDAMYWYRQDPGQGLRLIYYSQIVNDFQKGDIAEGYSVSREKKESFPLTVTSAQKNPTAFYLCASSTTSAAYNEQFFGPGTRLTVL.

The chain is built from TRBV19 and TRBJ2-6; TRBD1 matches at 8 bases. Germline V gene sequence: CDR1 LNHDA, CDR2 SQIVND (reference sequence). This CDR3 is 18 amino acids long. The ends lost 5 bases at V and 0 bases at J; junction bases unmatched: 9. In nucleotides, the CDR3 is TGTGCCAGTAGTTACCTCCGGGACAGGAGCTCTGGGGCCAACGTCCTGACTTTC. Its translation: CASSYLRDRSSGANVLTF.

The J gene is TRBJ1-1, the V gene TRBV5-5; D is unresolved. Germline V gene sequence: CDR1 SGHKS, CDR2 YYEKEE (reference sequence). This CDR3 spans 17 amino acids. V lost 0 bases and J lost 0, with 15 bases in between. DNA for the CDR3: TGTGCCAGCAGCTTGGCTTCGATCGGCGGCATGAACACTGAAGCTTTCTTT. It yields the protein CASSLASIGGMNTEAFF. The full variable domain, its missing parts supplied by reference TRBV5-5 and TRBJ1-1, is DAGVTQSPTHLIKTRGQQVTLRCSPISGHKSVSWYQQVLGQGPQFIFQYYEKEERGRGNFPDRFSARQFPNYSSELNVNALLLGDSALYLCASSLASIGGMNTEAFFGQGTRLTVV.